This TCR beta chain was documented in a study of shared clonotypes between healthy human individuals. Study overall: Donor ages ranged 18 to 49 years: a couple of women, a few men. Notes on the study in general: Some naive CD4 clonotypes, 4% to 6%, turned up in common across a few donors. Naive subsets tended to show greater estimated richness than memory subsets.

Replicate PCRs for sorted subsets used approximately 220 ng DNA; this equaled tens of thousands of T cell genomes. Measured with immunoSEQ multiplex PCR; TCRdb has only the in-frame clones, and not every one. In the table there are about a million clones, approximately 72% of which are singletons. CDR1 is KGHSH and CDR2 is LQKENI in the germline V gene. This CDR3 is built from 19 residues. With V trimmed by 2 bases and J by 4 bases, 15 bases remained unmatched. For this clone: Its antigen remains unknown.

This chain uses TRBV18 with TRBJ2-3; TRBD2 agrees at 10 bases. The clonotype originates from a man younger than 35 in good health. Sequencing input: memory CD4+ T cells sorted from blood. This sample's subset: CD45RA-negative fraction. Written as DNA, the CDR3 is TGTGCCAGCTCACCAAACCCCCGCCAGCGGGGGGGCGGCGCAGATACGCAGTATTTT. This sequence encodes CASSPNPRQRGGGADTQYF.